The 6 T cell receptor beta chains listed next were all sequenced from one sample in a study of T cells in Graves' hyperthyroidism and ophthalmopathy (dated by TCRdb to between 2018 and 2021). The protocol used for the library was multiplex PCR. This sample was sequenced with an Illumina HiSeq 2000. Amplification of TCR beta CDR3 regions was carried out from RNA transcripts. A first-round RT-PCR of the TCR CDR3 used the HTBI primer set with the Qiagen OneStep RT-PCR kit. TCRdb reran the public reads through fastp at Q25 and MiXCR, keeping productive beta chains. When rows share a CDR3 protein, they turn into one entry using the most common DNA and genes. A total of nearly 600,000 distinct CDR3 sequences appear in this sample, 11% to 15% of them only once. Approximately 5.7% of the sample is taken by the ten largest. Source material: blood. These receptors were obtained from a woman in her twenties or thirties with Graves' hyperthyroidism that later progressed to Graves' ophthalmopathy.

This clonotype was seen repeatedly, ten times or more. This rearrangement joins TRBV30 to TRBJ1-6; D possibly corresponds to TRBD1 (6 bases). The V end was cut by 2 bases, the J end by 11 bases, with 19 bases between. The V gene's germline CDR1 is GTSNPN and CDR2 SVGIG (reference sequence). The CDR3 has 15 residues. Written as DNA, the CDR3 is TGTGCCTGGAGTCCCACTGACAGGACGGCGGCACCCCTCCACTTT. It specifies CAWSPTDRTAAPLHF.

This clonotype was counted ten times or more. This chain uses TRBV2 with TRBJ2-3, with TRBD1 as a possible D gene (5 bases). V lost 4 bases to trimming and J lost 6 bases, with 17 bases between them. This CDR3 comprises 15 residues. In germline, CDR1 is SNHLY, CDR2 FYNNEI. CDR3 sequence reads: CASSVRGPPADTQYF. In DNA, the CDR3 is TGTGCCAGCAGTGTTAGGGGCCCTCCAGCGGATACGCAGTATTTT. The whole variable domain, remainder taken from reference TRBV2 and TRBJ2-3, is EPEVTQTPSHQVTQMGQEVILRCVPISNHLYFYWYRQILGQKVEFLVSFYNNEISEKSEIFDDQFSVERPDGSNFTLKIRSTKLEDSAMYFCASSVRGPPADTQYFGPGTRLTVL.

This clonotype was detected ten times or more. The CDR3 DNA reads as TGTGCCAGCAGTTTTAGGGGGCGAGGCACTGAAGCTTTCTTT. Amino acids: CASSFRGRGTEAFF. This chain links TRBV12-3 or TRBV12-4 with TRBJ1-1, with TRBD1 matching 7 bases. The CDR3 extends over 14 amino acids. V trimming: 3 bases; J trimming: 4 bases; junction bases outside the gene matches: 5.

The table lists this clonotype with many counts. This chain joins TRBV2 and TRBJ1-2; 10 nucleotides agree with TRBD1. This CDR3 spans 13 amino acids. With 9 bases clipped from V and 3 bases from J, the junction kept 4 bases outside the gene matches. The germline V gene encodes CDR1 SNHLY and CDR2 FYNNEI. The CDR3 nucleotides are TGTGCCAGACAGACAGGGGGCTACTATGGCTACACCTTC. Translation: CARQTGGYYGYTF.

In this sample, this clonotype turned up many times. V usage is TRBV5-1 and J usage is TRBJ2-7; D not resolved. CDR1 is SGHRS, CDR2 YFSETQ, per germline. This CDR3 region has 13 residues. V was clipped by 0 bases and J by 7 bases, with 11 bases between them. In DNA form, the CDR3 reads TGCGCCAGCAGCTTGGGTGGGGTGTGGGAGCAGTACTTC. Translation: CASSLGGVWEQYF.

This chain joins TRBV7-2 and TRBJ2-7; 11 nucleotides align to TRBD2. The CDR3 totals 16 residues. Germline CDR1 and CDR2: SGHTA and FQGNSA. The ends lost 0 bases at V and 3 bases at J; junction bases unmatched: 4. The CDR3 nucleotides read TGTGCCAGCAGCTTAGCGACTAGCGGGGACTTCTACGAGCAGTACTTC. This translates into CASSLATSGDFYEQYF. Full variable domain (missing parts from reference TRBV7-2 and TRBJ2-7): GAGVSQSPSNKVTEKGKDVELRCDPISGHTALYWYRQSLGQGLEFLIYFQGNSAPDKSGLPSDRFSAERTGGSVSTLTIQRTQQEDSAVYLCASSLATSGDFYEQYFGPGTRLTVT.